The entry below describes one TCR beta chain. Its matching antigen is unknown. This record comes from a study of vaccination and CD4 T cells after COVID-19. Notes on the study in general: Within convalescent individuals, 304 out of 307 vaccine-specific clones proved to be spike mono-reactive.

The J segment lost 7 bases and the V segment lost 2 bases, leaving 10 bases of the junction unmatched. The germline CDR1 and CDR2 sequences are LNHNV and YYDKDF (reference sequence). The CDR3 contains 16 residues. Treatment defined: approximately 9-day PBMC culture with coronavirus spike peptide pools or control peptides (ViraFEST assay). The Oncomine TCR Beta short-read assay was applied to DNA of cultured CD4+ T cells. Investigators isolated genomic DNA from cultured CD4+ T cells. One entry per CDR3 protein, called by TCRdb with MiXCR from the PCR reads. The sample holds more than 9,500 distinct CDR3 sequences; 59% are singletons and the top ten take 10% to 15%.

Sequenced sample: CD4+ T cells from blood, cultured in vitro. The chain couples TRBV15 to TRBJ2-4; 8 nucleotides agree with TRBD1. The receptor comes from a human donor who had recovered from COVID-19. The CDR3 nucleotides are TGTGCCACCAGCAGATCCCTGGGGAACAGGGGGAACATTCAGTACTTC. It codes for CATSRSLGNRGNIQYF.